Each of the 24 T cell receptor beta chains below was sequenced from the same sample in a study of long-term antiretroviral therapy in people with HIV. Survey-level resolution applied to immunoSEQ assay v3.0. Only in-frame clones appear in the TCRdb table, and some are missing; sequencing was by immunoSEQ multiplex PCR. The data contain about 28,000 clones, 70% to 90% of them seen just once; the ten biggest clones take up approximately 4.8%. Sequenced here: unsorted PBMCs, sampled 0.8 years after starting antiretroviral therapy. The receptors here all came from a woman aged 25 to 45 with HIV.

The V call is TRBV19, the J call TRBJ1-5; D is uncertain. V was shortened by 4 bases and J by 3 bases, with 13 bases between the two germline ends. Germline loops: CDR1 LNHDA, CDR2 SQIVND (reference sequence). The CDR3 is made up of 15 amino acids. The CDR3 region is CASSRILGYNQPQHF. DNA of the CDR3: TGTGCCAGTAGTAGAATCCTAGGGTACAATCAGCCCCAGCATTTT.

This chain joins TRBV6-5 and TRBJ1-4, with 7 bases identical to TRBD1. Germline-derived CDR1 and CDR2 are MNHEY and SVGAGI. Unmatched junction bases numbered 7, after V lost 5 bases and J lost 7 bases. The CDR3 spans 14 residues. For the CDR3, the DNA is TGTGCCAGCAGTACAGGGGATATAGGTGAAAAACTGTTTTTT. Its protein product is CASSTGDIGEKLFF.

The chain has TRBV27 and TRBJ2-7, with D tentatively TRBD2 (6 bases). CDR1 and CDR2 from the germline V gene are MNHEY and SMNVEV (reference sequence). This CDR3 is built from 12 residues. V gave up 8 bases and J gave up 4 bases, with 12 bases separating them. For the CDR3, the DNA is TGTGCCAGCTGGGACTCCTCATACGAGCAGTACTTC. Translation gives CASWDSSYEQYF.

The chain carries TRBV5-1 and TRBJ1-1, with D unclear. Germline lookup yields CDR1 SGHRS and CDR2 YFSETQ. The CDR3 loop spans 18 amino acids. V was shortened by 0 bases and J by 1 base, with 19 bases between the two germline ends. The CDR3, as DNA: TGCGCCAGCAGCTTGGAACCCGCCGCATCCATGACGAACACTGAAGCTTTCTTT. This encodes CASSLEPAASMTNTEAFF.

The rearrangement uses TRBV19 and TRBJ1-5, with no clear D. V shed 1 base and J shed 2 bases, with 9 bases lying between them. This CDR3 spans 15 amino acids. CDR1 is LNHDA and CDR2 is SQIVND in the germline V gene (reference sequence). The CDR3 spells CASSIGRSGNQPQHF. The DNA for the CDR3 is TGTGCCAGTAGTATAGGCAGGAGTGGCAATCAGCCCCAGCATTTT.

This clone was counted only a few times. The V call is TRBV5-8, the J call TRBJ1-6; no reliable D call. The germline CDR1 and CDR2 sequences are SGHTS and YDEGEE. V lost 0 bases and J lost 0, with 7 bases in between. The CDR3 runs to 16 residues. The CDR3: CASSLVGNSYNSPLHF. The CDR3 coding sequence is TGTGCCAGCAGCTTGGTGGGGAACTCCTATAATTCACCCCTCCACTTT.

V usage is TRBV4-1 and J usage is TRBJ1-3; a possible D gene is TRBD1 (5 bases). The germline gives CDR1 MGHRA, CDR2 YSYEKL. V lost 2 bases to trimming and J lost 7 bases, with 15 bases between them. There are 15 residues in the CDR3. The CDR3 DNA follows: TGCGCCAGCAGCCAATTTTCGAATGGGGGGAACACCATATATTTT. It yields the protein CASSQFSNGGNTIYF.

Here the CDR3 DNA reads TGTGCCAGCAGCTTAGGCAGGGAGAACATTCAGTACTTC. Its translation is CASSLGRENIQYF. The chain combines TRBV11-3 with TRBJ2-4; D might be TRBD1 or TRBD2, each matching 5 bases. This CDR3 region has 13 residues. Trimming removed 1 base at V and 7 bases at J, with 8 bases between. CDR1 is SGHNT, CDR2 YENEEA, per germline.

The chain links TRBV30 to TRBJ1-1; D may be TRBD1 (6 bases). The CDR3 sequence is 15 residues long. Per the germline V gene, CDR1 is GTSNPN and CDR2 is SVGIG (reference sequence). Trimming took 2 bases from V and 0 from J, leaving 13 bases between them. As DNA, the CDR3 is TGTGCCTGGAGTCCACCGGACAGAATGAACACTGAAGCTTTCTTT. It yields the protein CAWSPPDRMNTEAFF.

J is TRBJ1-2 and V is TRBV6-1, with TRBD1 as a possible D gene (6 bases). Germline CDR1 MNHNS, CDR2 SASEGT. The CDR3 extends over 17 amino acids. Deletions cut 0 bases from V and 7 bases from J, with 21 bases between. CDR3 residues: CASSEALGSGGRGGYTF. CDR3 in DNA: TGTGCCAGCAGTGAAGCGCTAGGGTCCGGGGGCCGCGGTGGCTACACCTTC.

The V call is TRBV7-8, the J call TRBJ1-5, with D perhaps TRBD1 (5 bases). V was trimmed by 2 bases and J by 3 bases, leaving 8 bases between them. The CDR3 has 14 amino acids. CDR1 is SGHVS, CDR2 FQNEAQ, per germline. CDR3 DNA: TGTGCCAGCAGCTTACAGGGCCCCAATCAGCCCCAGCATTTT. This sequence encodes CASSLQGPNQPQHF.

This clone has a single count. This sequence joins TRBV6-1 and TRBJ2-7; TRBD1 matches 7 bases. Per the germline V gene, CDR1 is MNHNS and CDR2 is SASEGT. J lost 10 bases, V lost 10 bases, and 13 bases had no gene match. This CDR3 has 12 residues. CDR3 coding DNA: TGTGCCACCGCCTCTTCTACAGGGGATCAGTACGTC. Protein sequence: CATASSTGDQYV.

This chain uses TRBV19 with TRBJ1-5; D might be TRBD1 (5 bases). The CDR3 extends over 12 amino acids. Trimming stripped 7 bases from V and 9 bases from J, with 13 bases between. The germline CDR1 and CDR2 sequences are LNHDA and SQIVND (reference sequence). CDR3 nucleotides: TGTGCCAGTACCCAGGGAGGTAGGCCCCAGCATTTT. It translates to CASTQGGRPQHF.

This clone was observed once. V gene TRBV27 combines with J gene TRBJ2-7, with 14 bases aligning to TRBD2. The CDR3 runs 17 residues. The V and J ends lost 5 bases and 3 bases, in that order; junction bases with no gene match: 9. From germline, CDR1 is MNHEY and CDR2 SMNVEV (reference sequence). The CDR3 loop is CASSQTSGGARSYEQYV. For the CDR3, the DNA is TGTGCCAGCAGTCAGACTAGCGGGGGGGCAAGGAGCTACGAGCAGTACGTC.

V gene TRBV12-5 combines with J gene TRBJ1-1; tentatively, D is TRBD1 (6 bases). The CDR3 sequence is 15 residues long. CDR1 and CDR2 (germline): LGHNT, FRNRAP. V lost 6 bases and J lost 3, with 17 bases in between. CDR3 residues: CASGPGTTGDTEAFF. The CDR3, as DNA: TGTGCTAGTGGCCCCGGGACAACCGGCGACACTGAAGCTTTCTTT. Complete variable domain (other parts from reference TRBV12-5 and TRBJ1-1): DARVTQTPRHKVTEMGQEVTMRCQPILGHNTVFWYRQTMMQGLELLAYFRNRAPLDDSGMPKDRFSAEMPDATLATLKIQPSEPRDSAVYFCASGPGTTGDTEAFFGQGTRLTVV.

This clone was seen more than once but under ten times. The chain links TRBV2 to TRBJ1-5; a possible D gene is TRBD1 (6 bases). This CDR3 region has 14 residues. Trimming left V 4 bases short and J 4 bases short, with 11 bases between. Germline V gene sequence: CDR1 SNHLY, CDR2 FYNNEI. The CDR3 nucleotides read TGTGCCAGCAGTGGGGACACCCAAAATCAGCCCCAGCATTTT. It translates to CASSGDTQNQPQHF.

The chain is built from TRBV18 and TRBJ2-4; D possibly corresponds to TRBD2 (6 bases). Germline V gene sequence: CDR1 KGHSH, CDR2 LQKENI. The CDR3 is 15 amino acids. With 6 bases removed from V and 0 bases from J, the gap between germline ends came to 12 bases. The CDR3 loop is CASSRGNVAKNIQYF. The CDR3 DNA sequence: TGTGCCAGCTCCCGGGGGAACGTAGCCAAAAACATTCAGTACTTC.

The chain recombines TRBV27 with TRBJ1-4; D unresolved. Trimming stripped 4 bases from V and 3 bases from J, with 18 bases between. CDR3 length equals 17 residues. Per germline, CDR1 MNHEY and CDR2 SMNVEV (reference sequence). CDR3 sequence (DNA): TGTGCCAGCAGTTCCCTTACTCCAAGGTCCCCTAATGAAAAACTGTTTTTT. This codes for CASSSLTPRSPNEKLFF.

The rearrangement uses TRBV2 and TRBJ2-2; D is unresolved. Per germline, CDR1 SNHLY and CDR2 FYNNEI. This CDR3 region has 13 residues. Trimming stripped 7 bases from V and 2 bases from J, with 8 bases between. This CDR3 is CASIPDNTGELFF. In DNA, the CDR3 is TGTGCCAGCATTCCTGACAACACCGGGGAGCTGTTTTTT.

The V gene is TRBV5-1, the J gene TRBJ1-1; a possible D gene is TRBD1 (5 bases). The CDR3 runs to 15 residues. Germline V lookup: CDR1 SGHRS, CDR2 YFSETQ. The V end was cut by 3 bases, the J end by 0 bases, with 12 bases between. This CDR3 reads CASSSTAGMNTEAFF. In DNA form, the CDR3 reads TGCGCCAGCAGCTCGACAGCAGGCATGAACACTGAAGCTTTCTTT.

The gene calls are TRBV30 and TRBJ1-2; a weak D match, TRBD1 (5 bases). Germline lookup yields CDR1 GTSNPN and CDR2 SVGIG (reference sequence). This CDR3 region has 14 residues. The ends were cut back, 3 bases at V and 4 bases at J, with 15 bases in the middle. CDR3 amino acids: CAWRSKGAVYGYTF. Here the CDR3 DNA reads TGTGCCTGGAGGAGTAAAGGGGCGGTCTATGGCTACACCTTC.

The rearrangement links TRBV2 to TRBJ2-5; 7 positions agree with TRBD2. Germline trimming cut 7 bases from V and 2 bases from J; bases unmatched to any gene: 16. The CDR3 is 17 amino acids. Per the germline V gene, CDR1 is SNHLY and CDR2 is FYNNEI. The CDR3 region is CASIYFGGSVGQETQYF. The CDR3 bases are TGTGCCAGCATCTACTTCGGGGGGAGCGTAGGTCAAGAGACCCAGTACTTC.

The chain employs TRBV4-1 and TRBJ2-1; unclear D gene. CDR1 and CDR2 (germline): MGHRA, YSYEKL. Trimming shortened V by 2 bases and J by 8 bases, and 10 bases separated the two germline ends. This CDR3 region has 13 residues. CDR3 protein: CASSQSPGDEQFF. CDR3 in DNA: TGCGCCAGCAGCCAAAGTCCTGGGGATGAGCAGTTCTTC.

The gene calls are TRBV28 and TRBJ1-5; 8 bases line up with TRBD1. The CDR3 has 15 amino acids. The trim removed 6 bases at V and 0 bases at J, leaving 4 bases unmatched. CDR1 and CDR2 from the germline V gene are MDHEN and SYDVKM. The CDR3 region is CASRTGGFSNQPQHF. The CDR3 bases are TGTGCCAGCAGAACAGGGGGGTTTAGCAATCAGCCCCAGCATTTT. The variable domain in full, with the rest retrieved from reference TRBV28 and TRBJ1-5, is DVKVTQSSRYLVKRTGEKVFLECVQDMDHENMFWYRQDPGLGLRLIYFSYDVKMKEKGDIPEGYSVSREKKERFSLILESASTNQTSMYLCASRTGGFSNQPQHFGDGTRLSIL.